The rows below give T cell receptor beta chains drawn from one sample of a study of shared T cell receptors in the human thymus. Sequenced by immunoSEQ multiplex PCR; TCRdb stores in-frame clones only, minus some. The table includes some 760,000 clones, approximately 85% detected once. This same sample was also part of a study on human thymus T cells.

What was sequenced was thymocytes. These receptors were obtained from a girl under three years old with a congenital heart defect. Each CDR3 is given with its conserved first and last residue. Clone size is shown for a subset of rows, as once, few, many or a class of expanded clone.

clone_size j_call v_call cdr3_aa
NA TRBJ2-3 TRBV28 CASRPHGNQDTQYF
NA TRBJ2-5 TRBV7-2 CASSWMGQARQETQYF
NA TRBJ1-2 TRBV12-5 CASGPPFPGLSYGYTF
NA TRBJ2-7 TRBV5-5 CASSLDLPDRAISYEQYF
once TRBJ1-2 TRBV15 CATSRDGDRGWVNYGYTF
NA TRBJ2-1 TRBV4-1 CASSQLSGQNYNEQFF
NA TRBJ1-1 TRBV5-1 CASSLDRRAMNTEAFF
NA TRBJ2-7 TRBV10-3 CAIRNLRGSSYEQYF
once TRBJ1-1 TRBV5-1 CASSLRGRTGQSAAFF
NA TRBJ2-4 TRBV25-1 CASSWGPNKNIQYF
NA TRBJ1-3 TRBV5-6 CASSSTTRAPSGGNTIYF
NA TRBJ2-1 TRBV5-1 CASSPYTSGGDNEQFF
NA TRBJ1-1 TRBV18 CASSPPGDTEAFF
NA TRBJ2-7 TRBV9 CASSRGISYEQYF
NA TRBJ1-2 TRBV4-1 CASSQDGHFYGYTF
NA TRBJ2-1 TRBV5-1 CASSPSGVDSGEGVF
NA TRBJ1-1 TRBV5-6 CASSSLYELNTEAFF
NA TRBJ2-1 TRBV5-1 CASSLRDRGCEQFF
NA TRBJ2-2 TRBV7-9 CASSYRLTGQPSNTGELFF
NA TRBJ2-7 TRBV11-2 CASSFGVQGRQYF
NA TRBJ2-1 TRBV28 CASSPVGGSSSYNEQFF
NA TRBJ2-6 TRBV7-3 CASSNFPRDRGLSGANVLTF
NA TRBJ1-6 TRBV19 CASSISKSVNSPLHF
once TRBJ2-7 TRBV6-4 CASSGGTSGAELDYEQYF
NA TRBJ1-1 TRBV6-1 CASRPDRGNTEAFF
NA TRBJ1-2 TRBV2 CASRGGQGDGGYGYTF
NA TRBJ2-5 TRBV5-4 CASFRERGETQYF
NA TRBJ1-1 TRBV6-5 CASSYSEGNTEAFF
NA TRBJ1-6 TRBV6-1 CASSASGIEDGAGNNSPLHF
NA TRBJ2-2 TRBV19 CASSIHSRDRRTGELFF
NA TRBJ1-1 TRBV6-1 CASSEKSLGTGKGTEAFF
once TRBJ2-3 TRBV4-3 CASSQDGENLSTDTQYF
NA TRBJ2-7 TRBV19 CASSIHPPTLTGMAYEQYF
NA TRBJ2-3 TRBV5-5 CASNLQGHPQYF
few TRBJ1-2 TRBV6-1 CASRKPGDGYTF
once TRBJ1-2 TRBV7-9 CASSHGQGNYGYTF
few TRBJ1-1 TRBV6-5 CASSYSQTNTEAFF
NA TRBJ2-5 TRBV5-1 CASLKRGEEETQYF
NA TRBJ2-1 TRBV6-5 CASSLLNHPSYNEQFF
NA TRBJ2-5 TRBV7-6 CASSPPRARGGPTTKETQYF
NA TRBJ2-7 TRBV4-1 CASSQDTRGGARYYEQYF
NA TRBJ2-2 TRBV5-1 CASSLAQHTGELFF
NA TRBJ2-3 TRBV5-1 CASSPRTGGPRGTQYF
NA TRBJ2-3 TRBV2 CASHQGGAQRDTQYF
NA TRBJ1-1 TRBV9 CASSARQEPEAFF